This is a list of T cell receptor beta chains from one sample in a study of beta chain features in type 1 diabetes. Sequenced by immunoSEQ multiplex PCR; TCRdb stores in-frame clones only, minus some. This table holds fewer than 900,000 clones, under 20% found once. Sequencing used naive CD4+ T cells from blood. These receptors all come from a woman between 18 and 30 years old in good health. CDR3s include the opening cysteine and the closing phenylalanine or tryptophan. D genes are given only for firm matches. Rows give clone size only sometimes, using once, few, many, or a class for an expanded clone.

V gene	clone size	D gene	J gene	CDR3 DNA	CDR3 protein
TRBV7-6	-	TRBD2	TRBJ2-7	TGTGCCAGCAGCCAGGGAGGGGTCGAGCAGTACTTC	CASSQGGVEQYF
TRBV28	-	TRBD1	TRBJ1-3	TGTGCCAGCTCACAGGGGGGTTCTGGAAACACCATATATTTT	CASSQGGSGNTIYF
TRBV29-1	few	-	TRBJ1-1	TGCAGCGTTGAACGGACAGTTATGAACACTGAAGCTTTCTTT	CSVERTVMNTEAFF
TRBV5-1	few	TRBD2	TRBJ2-4	TGCGCCAGCAGCTTGGCTTCCGGGACTAGCGGCGGGCGGGATCAGTACTTC	CASSLASGTSGGRDQYF
TRBV28	few	-	TRBJ1-4	TGTGCCAGCAGTTTCGTTAGATCTTGGAAACTGTTTTTT	CASSFVRSWKLFF
TRBV14	-	-	TRBJ2-3	TGTGCCAGCAGCTCCTCGGCAGCGGCAATACCGCCCCTCCAGTATTTT	CASSSSAAAIPPLQYF
TRBV5-1	few	-	TRBJ2-1	TGCGCCAGCAGCTTGGCAGTCGATTCGGCCTACAATGAGCAGTTCTTC	CASSLAVDSAYNEQFF
TRBV11-2	-	-	TRBJ2-1	TGTGCCAGCAGGAGTTCTGGGGACAATGAGCAGTTCTTC	CASRSSGDNEQFF
TRBV11-2	few	-	TRBJ2-2	TGTGCCAGCAGCTTAGATTCCGAGGGGTCCGGGGAGCTGTTTTTT	CASSLDSEGSGELFF
TRBV7-8	-	-	TRBJ2-1	TGTGCCAGCAGCTTCTTAGCGGATGAGCAGTTCTTC	CASSFLADEQFF
TRBV18	-	-	TRBJ2-7	TGTGCCAGCTCACCGTCCGAACCCGGGGAGCAGTACTTC	CASSPSEPGEQYF
TRBV11-2	-	TRBD1	TRBJ2-7	TGTGCCAGCAGCTTAGAAGGGACAGAACTCTACGAGCAGTACTTC	CASSLEGTELYEQYF
TRBV9	-	-	TRBJ1-1	TGTGCCAGCAGCGTAGATATGGGGGTAGACACTGAAGCTTTCTTT	CASSVDMGVDTEAFF
TRBV7-2	few	-	TRBJ2-5	TGTGCCAGCAGCTTAGCAGGGCTAGAGACCCAGTACTTC	CASSLAGLETQYF
TRBV6-6	-	TRBD1	TRBJ1-5	TGTGCCAGCAGTTCCATTCAGGGGGCGGGTAATCAGCCCCAGCATTTT	CASSSIQGAGNQPQHF
TRBV14	few	-	TRBJ2-6	TGTGCCAGCAGCCAAGACCGGGACACACACTCTGGGGCCAACGTCCTGACTTTC	CASSQDRDTHSGANVLTF
TRBV11-1	few	-	TRBJ1-1	TGTGCCAGCAGCTCAACAGTAAACACTGAAGCTTTCTTT	CASSSTVNTEAFF
TRBV18	-	-	TRBJ2-5	TGTGCCAGCTCACCGGGGCCAGGAGCTCAAGAGACCCAGTACTTC	CASSPGPGAQETQYF
TRBV5-1	-	TRBD2	TRBJ2-3	TGCGCCAGCAGCCCCTATAGCGGGAGGGCCAGAGATACGCAGTATTTT	CASSPYSGRARDTQYF
TRBV28	-	-	TRBJ1-2	TGTGCCAGCAGTTTAGGTCAATATGGCTACACCTTC	CASSLGQYGYTF
TRBV7-9	-	-	TRBJ2-1	TGTGCCAGCAGCTTTTACGGGAGCACCTCCTACAATGAGCAGTTCTTC	CASSFYGSTSYNEQFF
TRBV7-6	-	TRBD2	TRBJ2-1	TGTGCCAGCAGCTTATGGGGGGGAGCCTACAATGAGCAGTTCTTC	CASSLWGGAYNEQFF
TRBV5-8	few	-	TRBJ2-6	TGTGCCAGCAGCCCCGACGGGGGGCCTGGGGCCAACGTCCTGACTTTC	CASSPDGGPGANVLTF
TRBV7-9	-	-	TRBJ2-3	TGTGCCAGCAGCTTAGCGCGATCGGGAGCAATAGATACGCAGTATTTT	CASSLARSGAIDTQYF
TRBV18	few	TRBD2	TRBJ2-7	TGTGCCAGCTCACCACCTAGCGGGAACTCCTACGAGCAGTACTTC	CASSPPSGNSYEQYF
TRBV7-2	-	TRBD1	TRBJ1-1	TGTGCCAGCAGCCGAGGACAGGCGAACACTGAAGCTTTCTTT	CASSRGQANTEAFF
TRBV7-3	few	-	TRBJ2-3	TGTGCCAGCAGCTTACCCGGAGATACGCAGTATTTT	CASSLPGDTQYF
TRBV5-4	-	TRBD2	TRBJ2-3	TGTGCCAGCAGCACCCCGACTAGCGGGAGCACAGATACGCAGTATTTT	CASSTPTSGSTDTQYF
TRBV6-1	-	-	TRBJ1-2	TGTGCCAGCACCACCGGGTCGGGTGGCTACACCTTC	CASTTGSGGYTF
TRBV7-9	few	-	TRBJ2-5	TGTGCCAGCAGCTTCGGGGTCCGCTACCAAGAGACCCAGTACTTC	CASSFGVRYQETQYF
TRBV10-3	-	-	TRBJ1-2	TGTGCCATCAGAGGGACCTTCGGAGGCTACACCTTC	CAIRGTFGGYTF
TRBV19	few	-	TRBJ2-1	TGTGCCAGTTCGGGCCGGGGTTACAATGAGCAGTTCTTC	CASSGRGYNEQFF
TRBV9	once	-	TRBJ1-3	TGTGCCAGCAGCGGACAAGGAGTATGGGGAAACACCATATATTTT	CASSGQGVWGNTIYF
TRBV5-1	few	TRBD2	TRBJ2-7	TGCGCCAGCAGCCCAGGACCGACTAGCGGGAGACAGCAGTACTTC	CASSPGPTSGRQQYF
TRBV5-8	-	-	TRBJ2-6	TGTGCCAGCAGCTTTAAAGGAATCACTGGGGCCAACGTCCTGACTTTC	CASSFKGITGANVLTF
TRBV5-6	few	TRBD2	TRBJ2-1	TGTGCCAGCAGCTTGTATCGGACTAGCTACAATGAGCAGTTCTTC	CASSLYRTSYNEQFF
TRBV6-5	-	-	TRBJ1-1	TGTGCCAGCAGTTACATACGGAACACTGAAGCTTTCTTT	CASSYIRNTEAFF
TRBV7-2	-	TRBD2	TRBJ2-1	TGTGCCAGCAGCTTCGGGGTAGCGGGATACAATGAGCAGTTCTTC	CASSFGVAGYNEQFF
TRBV29-1	few	TRBD1	TRBJ2-7	TGCAGCTACGGGACAGGCGGCTACGAGCAGTACTTC	CSYGTGGYEQYF
TRBV2	-	TRBD2	TRBJ2-3	TGTGCCAGCATTGGACTAGCCCGCGATACGCAGTATTTT	CASIGLARDTQYF
TRBV6-6	-	-	TRBJ2-2	TGTGCCAGCAGTTACGCGGTAGACACCGGGGAGCTGTTTTTT	CASSYAVDTGELFF
TRBV6-1	-	-	TRBJ2-2	TGTGCCAGCAGTGAGAATCCACGAGGGACCGGGGAGCTGTTTTTT	CASSENPRGTGELFF
TRBV7-9	-	TRBD2	TRBJ2-1	TGTGCCAGCAGCTTAATGAGCGGGAGTTACAATGAGCAGTTCTTC	CASSLMSGSYNEQFF
TRBV27	few	-	TRBJ1-1	TGTGCCAGCAGTCCCAGGGGACTCCGCTCTGAAGCTTTCTTT	CASSPRGLRSEAFF
TRBV6-4	-	-	TRBJ2-7	TGTGCCAGCAGTGACTCTTCCAAAGACAACTACGAGCAGTACTTC	CASSDSSKDNYEQYF
TRBV6-1	few	-	TRBJ2-2	TGTGCCAGCAGTGAAGCGCTATCTTTAGTGTCTGCCGGGGAGCTGTTTTTT	CASSEALSLVSAGELFF
TRBV18	-	-	TRBJ2-3	TGTGCCAGCTCACCTATGGTAGCAACAGATACGCAGTATTTT	CASSPMVATDTQYF
TRBV14	-	TRBD2	TRBJ2-7	TGTGCCAGCGGGCTAGCGGGTGAGCAGTACTTC	CASGLAGEQYF